The clone carrying this TCR beta chain has a single count. This entry is derived from a study of blood T cell repertoires in COVID-19. Whole-study context: The study drew acute and convalescent COVID-19 samples from the United States, Italy and Spain.

Under the authors' procedure: Scientists estimated how many nucleated cells there were by amplifying reference gene primers. This table comes from immunoSEQ multiplex PCR, and its TCRdb copy is limited to in-frame clones, with some not included. The V and J calls and clone size are taken from that table; D and trimming were inferred from the DNA. Altogether 130,000 or so clones are present, about 83% being singletons, with the ten largest covering 3.9%. V dropped 5 bases and J dropped 5 bases, with 12 bases sitting between them. Per the germline V gene, CDR1 is PRHDT and CDR2 is FYEKMQ (reference sequence). The CDR3 runs 13 residues.

This rearrangement joins TRBV13 to TRBJ2-5, with D possibly TRBD2 on 6 matching bases. The TCR was taken from a man aged 55 to 70 with acute or convalescent COVID-19. The sample consisted of peripheral blood. The CDR3 spells CASSRGRSETQYF. Here the CDR3 DNA reads TGTGCCAGCAGCCGGGGGAGGTCCGAGACCCAGTACTTC. Full variable domain (outside the CDR3, taken from reference TRBV13 and TRBJ2-5): AAGVIQSPRHLIKEKRETATLKCYPIPRHDTVYWYQQGPGQDPQFLISFYEKMQSDKGSIPDRFSAQQFSDYHSELNMSSLELGDSALYFCASSRGRSETQYFGPGTRLLVL.